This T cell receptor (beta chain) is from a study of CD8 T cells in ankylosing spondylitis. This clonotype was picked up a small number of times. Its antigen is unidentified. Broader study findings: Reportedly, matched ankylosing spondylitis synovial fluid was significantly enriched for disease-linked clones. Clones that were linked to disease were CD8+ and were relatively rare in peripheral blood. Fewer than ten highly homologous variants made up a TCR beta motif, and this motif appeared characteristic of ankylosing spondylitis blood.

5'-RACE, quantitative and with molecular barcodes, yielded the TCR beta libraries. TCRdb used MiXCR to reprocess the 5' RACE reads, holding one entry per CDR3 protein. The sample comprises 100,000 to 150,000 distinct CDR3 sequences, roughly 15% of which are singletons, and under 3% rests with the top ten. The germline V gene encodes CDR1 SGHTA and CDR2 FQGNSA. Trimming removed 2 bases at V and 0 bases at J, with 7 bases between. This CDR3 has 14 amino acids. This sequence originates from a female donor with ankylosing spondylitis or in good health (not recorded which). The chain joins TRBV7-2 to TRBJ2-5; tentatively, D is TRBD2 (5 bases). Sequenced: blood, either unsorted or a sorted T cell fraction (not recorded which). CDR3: CASSLPGNQETQYF. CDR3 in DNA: TGTGCCAGCAGCTTACCCGGGAACCAAGAGACCCAGTACTTC.